This T cell receptor beta chain was captured in a study of blood T cell repertoires in COVID-19. In the study overall: COVID-19 samples, acute and convalescent, were from the United States, Italy and Spain.

Germline V gene lookup returns CDR1 MGHDK and CDR2 SYGVNS. Trimming cost V 2 bases and J 5 bases; bases outside gene matches: 4. The length of the CDR3 is 15 residues. Individuals drawn from approximately 26 US areas were roughly 18 to 95 years old. Researchers sorted participants into cohorts using their self-reported clinical history. Assay: immunoSEQ multiplex PCR; the TCRdb copy retains only in-frame clones and omits some. The sample yields 130,000 to 150,000 clones, about nine tenths seen once. This clone was found a few times. The source material was PBMCs or T cells enriched from blood (not recorded which). The V and J genes are TRBV25-1 and TRBJ2-1; TRBD2 aligns across 9 bases. This receptor was obtained from a woman in her thirties or forties who had been exposed to COVID-19. CDR3 coding DNA: TGTGCCAGCAGTGAACCGGGACTAGCCAACAATGAGCAGTTCTTC. Translated: CASSEPGLANNEQFF.